The 3 T cell receptor beta chains below come from one sample, sequenced in a study of long-term antiretroviral therapy in people with HIV. It was version v3.0 of the immunoSEQ assay that was run at survey level. Sequencing used immunoSEQ multiplex PCR; TCRdb keeps in-frame clones, though not all of them. The sample yields roughly 42,000 clones, 85% seen once. The sequences come from unsorted PBMCs, collected 3.1 years after starting antiretroviral therapy. These receptors all come from a woman in her fifties or sixties with HIV.

The V and J genes are TRBV6-5 and TRBJ1-5; 7 nucleotides align to TRBD1. This CDR3 spans 14 amino acids. With 5 bases clipped from V and 3 bases from J, the junction kept 4 bases outside the gene matches. Germline-derived CDR1 and CDR2 are MNHEY and SVGAGI. CDR3 sequence reads: CASSPGQYNQPQHF. The DNA for the CDR3 is TGTGCCAGCAGTCCGGGACAGTACAATCAGCCCCAGCATTTT.

The DNA of the CDR3 is TGTGCCTGGAGTACCTGGACAGGGGGTGACAATCAGCCCCAGCATTTT. Protein product: CAWSTWTGGDNQPQHF. This chain links TRBV30 with TRBJ1-5; 10 bases fit TRBD1. Germline assignment: CDR1 GTSNPN and CDR2 SVGIG (reference sequence). The CDR3 spans 16 residues. Trimming took 2 bases from V and 3 from J; bases not matched to a gene: 7.

The table lists this clone with a few counts. The rearrangement links TRBV30 to TRBJ1-5, with D possibly being TRBD1 (5 bases). CDR1 is GTSNPN, CDR2 SVGIG, per germline (reference sequence). Trimming took off 2 bases at V and 4 bases at J, with 15 bases between the two ends. The CDR3 consists of 15 residues. CDR3 sequence reads: CAWSIEGTANQPQHF. The DNA of the CDR3 is TGTGCCTGGAGTATTGAGGGGACTGCGAATCAGCCCCAGCATTTT.